This is a list of T cell receptor beta chains from one sample in a study of blood T cells in healthy people across ages. TCRdb called the 5' RACE reads again in MiXCR, with one record for every CDR3 protein. The sample shows roughly 570,000 distinct CDR3 sequences, 25% to 30% of them seen only once. The sequenced sample was blood. The receptor set was obtained from a woman in her 70s in good health. The CDR3 runs from the conserved cysteine through the conserved F or W.

V gene: TRBV4-3
CDR3 length: 17
J gene: TRBJ2-2
CDR3 protein: CASSQDRSSNRRGKLLF

V gene: TRBV30
CDR3 length: 11
J gene: TRBJ2-3
CDR3 protein: CAWSTGHTQYF

V gene: TRBV6-5
CDR3 length: 17
J gene: TRBJ2-2
CDR3 protein: CASSYSGLAGQVGELFF

V gene: TRBV27
CDR3 length: 14
J gene: TRBJ1-4
CDR3 protein: CASRKQGLEEKLFF

V gene: TRBV12-3/TRBV12-4
CDR3 length: 12
J gene: TRBJ1-4
CDR3 protein: CASSFGPSKLFF

V gene: TRBV20-1
CDR3 length: 15
J gene: TRBJ1-2
CDR3 protein: CSAIRDRYDSYGYTF

V gene: TRBV12-3/TRBV12-4
CDR3 length: 14
J gene: TRBJ2-3
CDR3 protein: CASGLNSHPDTQYF

V gene: TRBV20-1
CDR3 length: 16
J gene: TRBJ2-3
CDR3 protein: CSARGLAGAYLDTQYF

V gene: TRBV3-1
CDR3 length: 14
J gene: TRBJ2-3
CDR3 protein: CASSQGIQSDTQYF

V gene: TRBV9
CDR3 length: 15
J gene: TRBJ2-1
CDR3 protein: CAGSVTPNSYNEQFF